The 18 T cell receptor beta chains below all came from one sample that was sequenced in a study of blood T cell repertoires in COVID-19. Clones were sequenced by immunoSEQ multiplex PCR, and TCRdb holds only the in-frame ones, with some missing. This repertoire shows under 300,000 clones, about 88% found once; its top ten account for under 2.5%. The sequencing sample was made of peripheral blood. The receptors shown here come from a woman aged 40-49 years who had recovered from COVID-19.

The chain employs TRBV5-1 and TRBJ1-2; 10 bases agree with TRBD1. CDR3 length: 16 amino acids. V was pared by 5 bases and J by 2 bases, with 9 bases of the junction left unmatched. The germline V gene encodes CDR1 SGHRS and CDR2 YFSETQ. CDR3 amino acids: CASRPNPGQGNYGYTF. CDR3 nucleotide sequence: TGCGCCAGCAGACCCAACCCGGGACAGGGGAACTATGGCTACACCTTC.

This chain joins TRBV10-1 and TRBJ1-2; the match to TRBD1 covers 9 bases. The germline gives CDR1 WNHNN, CDR2 SYGVQD (reference sequence). Losses at the gene ends were 10 bases for V and 5 bases for J; bases not matched to a gene: 8. The CDR3 sequence is 13 residues long. This CDR3 is CANAGTGIYGYTF. The CDR3 DNA is TGCGCCAACGCGGGGACAGGGATATATGGCTACACCTTC.

The chain has TRBV27 and TRBJ2-1, with 8 bases aligning to TRBD1. Trimming cost V 6 bases and J 8 bases; bases outside gene matches: 6. The CDR3 has 13 residues. Germline loops: CDR1 MNHEY, CDR2 SMNVEV (reference sequence). In DNA, the CDR3 is TGTGCCAGCAGGGGACAGGAGGTATATGAGCAGTTCTTC. Protein product: CASRGQEVYEQFF.

The V call is TRBV19, the J call TRBJ1-3; 7 positions match TRBD1. This CDR3 has 15 amino acids. In germline, CDR1 is LNHDA, CDR2 SQIVND (reference sequence). Trimming removed 5 bases from V and 4 bases from J; junction bases left unmatched: 8. The CDR3 DNA is TGTGCCAGTAGTGTCGGGACAGATAGAGGAAACACCATATATTTT. Residues: CASSVGTDRGNTIYF.

The V call is TRBV14, the J call TRBJ1-6, with 8 nucleotides matching TRBD1. The CDR3 has 15 residues. Germline V lookup: CDR1 SGHDN, CDR2 FVKESK. Trimming took 3 bases from V and 6 from J; bases not matched to a gene: 4. The CDR3 DNA follows: TGTGCCAGCAGCCAGTGGACAGGGATTAATTCACCCCTCCACTTT. It codes for CASSQWTGINSPLHF. Using reference TRBV14 and TRBJ1-6 for the parts outside the CDR3, the full variable domain is EAGVTQFPSHSVIEKGQTVTLRCDPISGHDNLYWYRRVMGKEIKFLLHFVKESKQDESGMPNNRFLAERTGGTYSTLKVQPAELEDSGVYFCASSQWTGINSPLHFGNGTRLTVT.

The rearrangement joins TRBV11-3 to TRBJ2-1, with 9 bases fitting TRBD1. V trimming: 2 bases; J trimming: 6 bases; junction bases outside the gene matches: 5. CDR3 size: 15 residues. The germline CDR1 and CDR2 sequences are SGHNT and YENEEA. CDR3: CASSLFGTGSNEQFF. The DNA of the CDR3 is TGTGCCAGCAGCTTATTTGGGACAGGGAGCAATGAGCAGTTCTTC.

The chain joins TRBV6-5 to TRBJ1-3, with a weak D call TRBD1 (6 bases). V was shortened by 4 bases and J by 4 bases, with 17 bases between the two germline ends. CDR3 length: 16 amino acids. Looked up from germline, CDR1 is MNHEY and CDR2 is SVGAGI. DNA for the CDR3: TGTGCCAGCAGTTCCTTCAACAGGGTTGGAGGAAACACCATATATTTT. Its translation is CASSSFNRVGGNTIYF.

CDR3: CASSEYGTGRSYNEQFF. In DNA form, the CDR3 reads TGTGCCAGCAGTGAATACGGAACAGGGCGCTCCTACAATGAGCAGTTCTTC. V and J are TRBV25-1 and TRBJ2-1; D is perhaps TRBD1 (6 bases). The V end was cut by 0 bases, the J end by 0 bases, with 12 bases between. Germline CDR1 and CDR2: MGHDK and SYGVNS. The length of the CDR3 is 17 residues.

As DNA, the CDR3 is TGTGCCAGCAGCTTACAGGGGACGGTTGGAACTAATGAAAAACTGTTTTTT. Translated, it gives CASSLQGTVGTNEKLFF. The V gene is TRBV7-6, the J gene TRBJ1-4, with D perhaps matching TRBD1 (6 bases). Trimming pared 2 bases from V and 1 base from J, leaving 14 bases between. The CDR3 has 17 amino acids. CDR1 and CDR2 from the germline V gene are SGHVS and FNYEAQ.

CDR3 sequence (DNA): TGTGCCAGCAGCACCCGTAGGGAGCTCGCGGGGGGTCAGTACTTC. The encoded protein is CASSTRRELAGGQYF. The gene calls are TRBV28 and TRBJ2-7, with TRBD2 matching over 8 bases. The CDR3 runs 15 residues. Trimming removed 6 bases from V and 10 bases from J; junction bases left unmatched: 17. Germline lookup yields CDR1 MDHEN and CDR2 SYDVKM.

With respect to this clone: The same CDR3 also results from other DNA sequences found in this sample. V usage is TRBV5-1 and J usage is TRBJ2-5, with 9 bases that match TRBD2. The V gene's germline CDR1 is SGHRS and CDR2 YFSETQ. V gave up 4 bases and J gave up 5 bases; unmatched junction bases: 9. This CDR3 region has 15 residues. CDR3 DNA sequence: TGCGCCAGCAGCCTTGGTAGCGGGGGCGGGGAGACCCAGTACTTC. Protein sequence: CASSLGSGGGETQYF. The full variable domain, in which reference TRBV5-1 and TRBJ2-5 provide the parts outside the CDR3, is KAGVTQTPRYLIKTRGQQVTLSCSPISGHRSVSWYQQTPGQGLQFLFEYFSETQRNKGNFPGRFSGRQFSNSRSEMNVSTLELGDSALYLCASSLGSGGGETQYFGPGTRLLVL.

This chain connects TRBV7-2 to TRBJ2-1; 7 bases are shared with TRBD2. CDR1 SGHTA and CDR2 FQGNSA come from the germline V gene. V shed 2 bases and J 0 bases; nucleotides not matched to a gene: 7. This CDR3 is built from 17 residues. The CDR3 nucleotides are TGTGCCAGCAGCTTAAGACAGCGCGGGGGCTCCTACAATGAGCAGTTCTTC. This encodes CASSLRQRGGSYNEQFF.

This clone was counted once. This chain uses TRBV5-1 with TRBJ2-1, with 9 bases lining up with TRBD1. Unmatched junction bases numbered 3, after V lost 1 base and J lost 4 bases. Germline CDR1 is SGHRS and CDR2 is YFSETQ. The CDR3 is 15 amino acids. CDR3 sequence (DNA): TGCGCCAGCAGCTTGACAGGGGGCTCGTACAATGAGCAGTTCTTC. This gives the protein CASSLTGGSYNEQFF.

The chain links TRBV19 to TRBJ2-5; TRBD2 matches at 11 bases. Germline V lookup: CDR1 LNHDA, CDR2 SQIVND (reference sequence). The CDR3 is 16 amino acids. J gave up 4 bases and V 9 bases, and 13 bases lay outside the gene matches. The CDR3 nucleotides read TGTGCCAGCGGAGATCTTAGCGGGAGGGCCGGAGAGACCCAGTACTTC. Its protein is CASGDLSGRAGETQYF.

The V and J genes are TRBV24-1 and TRBJ1-6, with TRBD1 identical over 7 bases. The CDR3 length is 15 residues. Germline values: CDR1 KGHDR, CDR2 SFDVKD. V was pared by 3 bases and J by 6 bases, with 4 bases of the junction left unmatched. In DNA form, the CDR3 reads TGTGCCACCAGTGATCCGGGACAGATTAATTCACCCCTCCACTTT. Protein sequence: CATSDPGQINSPLHF.

This chain connects TRBV5-1 to TRBJ1-3; D is possibly TRBD1 (6 bases). The CDR3 is 15 residues long. Germline V CDR1 and CDR2: SGHRS, YFSETQ. The ends were cut back, 1 base at V and 3 bases at J, with 11 bases in the middle. DNA for the CDR3: TGCGCCAGCAGCTTGTCAGGGGTGGTTGGAAACACCATATATTTT. Encoded protein: CASSLSGVVGNTIYF.

This chain links TRBV7-8 with TRBJ2-5, with TRBD1 matching 7 bases. The CDR3 is 14 residues long. Germline CDR1 reads SGHVS; CDR2 reads FQNEAQ. J gave up 4 bases and V 5 bases, and 7 bases lay outside the gene matches. CDR3 region: CASSRRDRGETQYF. The CDR3 DNA reads as TGTGCCAGCAGCCGACGGGACAGAGGAGAGACCCAGTACTTC.

The chain recombines TRBV7-2 with TRBJ2-5, with 12 bases matching TRBD2. Germline V gene lookup returns CDR1 SGHTA and CDR2 FQGNSA. The trim removed 4 bases at V and 4 bases at J, leaving 7 bases unmatched. There are 16 residues in the CDR3. CDR3 nucleotides: TGTGCCAGCAGCTCGAGACTAGCGGGAGCTCGAGAGACCCAGTACTTC. Translating gives CASSSRLAGARETQYF.